What follows are 27 T cell receptor beta chains derived from one specimen sequenced in a study of T cells in Graves' hyperthyroidism and ophthalmopathy. RNA transcripts were the template for amplifying TCR beta CDR3 regions. First-round RT-PCR of the TCR CDR3 relied on the HTBI primer set. TCRdb called the multiplex PCR reads again in MiXCR, with one record for every CDR3 protein. In the table there are under 650,000 distinct CDR3 sequences, 15% to 20% of which are singletons. The sequencing sample was made of blood. The receptors shown here come from a woman in her twenties or thirties with Graves' hyperthyroidism.

This clonotype was seen more than once but under ten times. The chain joins TRBV7-9 to TRBJ2-7; D ambiguous. The CDR3 is 16 amino acids. Between the trimmed V and J ends, which lost 1 base and 2 bases, there was a span of 15 bases. Germline V gives CDR1 SEHNR, CDR2 FQNEAQ (reference sequence). The CDR3: CASSLGSYYPTYEQYF. CDR3 bases: TGTGCCAGCAGCTTAGGGTCCTACTACCCTACCTACGAGCAGTACTTC.

The J gene is TRBJ2-3, the V gene TRBV7-9, with 12 bases identical to TRBD2. Germline values: CDR1 SEHNR, CDR2 FQNEAQ (reference sequence). J was trimmed by 4 bases and V by 2 bases; bases with no gene match: 4. The length of the CDR3 is 16 residues. In DNA, the CDR3 is TGTGCCAGCAGCTTACAGACTAGCGGGAGCGCAGATACGCAGTATTTT. Translating gives CASSLQTSGSADTQYF.

This clonotype was counted many times. The chain couples TRBV7-3 to TRBJ1-1; D is perhaps TRBD1 (5 bases). The CDR3 runs 13 residues. CDR1 is SGHTA and CDR2 is FQGTGA in the germline V gene. Trimming took off 5 bases at V and 4 bases at J, with 11 bases between the two ends. The DNA for the CDR3 is TGTGCCAGCAGCCACGGAGGGGTCACTGAAGCTTTCTTT. Its translation is CASSHGGVTEAFF.

This clonotype was picked up a small number of times. CDR3 sequence: CASTARGGGITEAFF. CDR3 DNA: TGTGCCAGCACCGCCCGAGGAGGGGGGATCACTGAAGCTTTCTTT. V is TRBV11-2 and J is TRBJ1-1, with a possible D match to TRBD1 (6 bases). V lost 7 bases and J 4 bases, leaving 19 bases between the germline ends. This CDR3 comprises 15 residues. Germline values: CDR1 SGHAT, CDR2 FQNNGV. The full variable domain, its missing parts supplied by reference TRBV11-2 and TRBJ1-1, is EAGVAQSPRYKIIEKRQSVAFWCNPISGHATLYWYQQILGQGPKLLIQFQNNGVVDDSQLPKDRFSAERLKGVDSTLKIQPAKLEDSAVYLCASTARGGGITEAFFGQGTRLTVV.

In its sample, this clonotype was seen a few times. V usage is TRBV9 and J usage is TRBJ2-3; the match to TRBD1 covers 7 bases. CDR1 and CDR2 from the germline V gene are SGDLS and YYNGEE. This CDR3 spans 15 amino acids. V lost 3 bases, J lost 2 bases, and 6 bases stayed unmatched. CDR3 sequence: CASSAQGSPTDTQYF. In nucleotides, the CDR3 is TGTGCCAGCAGCGCACAGGGGTCACCCACAGATACGCAGTATTTT. The full variable domain, with the rest looked up from reference TRBV9 and TRBJ2-3, is DSGVTQTPKHLITATGQRVTLRCSPRSGDLSVYWYQQSLDQGLQFLIQYYNGEERAKGNILERFSAQQFPDLHSELNLSSLELGDSALYFCASSAQGSPTDTQYFGPGTRLTVL.

This clonotype was recorded a few times. The chain carries TRBV7-2 and TRBJ2-1; unclear D gene. The V and J ends lost 0 bases and 2 bases respectively, with 17 bases between them. Germline CDR1 and CDR2: SGHTA and FQGNSA. CDR3 length: 18 residues. CDR3 sequence (DNA): TGTGCCAGCAGCTTAGCTGGACCCGGACGGGCCACCTACAATGAGCAGTTCTTC. This encodes CASSLAGPGRATYNEQFF.

This clonotype was seen ten or more times. The rearrangement links TRBV12-3 or TRBV12-4 to TRBJ1-1, with D perhaps matching TRBD1 (6 bases). The CDR3 totals 12 residues. The V gene lost 10 bases and the J gene lost 10 bases, with 19 bases spanning the gap. The CDR3 sequence is CATNRDTGGAFF. In DNA form, the CDR3 reads TGTGCCACAAACCGGGACACCGGGGGAGCTTTCTTT.

This clonotype was seen a few times. CDR3: CSASLVRGKEKLFF. CDR3 nucleotide sequence: TGCAGTGCTAGCCTGGTGCGGGGGAAGGAAAAACTGTTTTTT. This chain links TRBV20-1 with TRBJ1-4; a weak D match, TRBD1 (5 bases). V shed 3 bases and J shed 8 bases, with 16 bases lying between them. CDR1 is DFQATT and CDR2 is SNEGSKA in the germline V gene (reference sequence). The CDR3 consists of 14 residues.

The chain links TRBV5-1 to TRBJ2-3, with 14 bases lining up with TRBD2. CDR1 is SGHRS and CDR2 is YFSETQ in the germline V gene. There are 17 residues in the CDR3. V was pared by 0 bases and J by 4 bases, with 4 bases of the junction left unmatched. The CDR3 spells CASSLGLAGGPADTQYF. For the CDR3, the DNA is TGCGCCAGCAGCTTGGGACTAGCGGGAGGGCCGGCAGATACGCAGTATTTT.

This clonotype was recorded at least ten times. Here the CDR3 reads CASSAWDLTYEQYF. The CDR3 DNA reads as TGTGCCAGCAGTGCGTGGGACCTCACCTACGAGCAGTACTTC. The rearrangement links TRBV28 to TRBJ2-7; D is tentatively TRBD1 or TRBD2 (5 bases each). The CDR3 contains 14 residues. The V end was cut by 5 bases, the J end by 2 bases, with 13 bases between. Per the germline V gene, CDR1 is MDHEN and CDR2 is SYDVKM.

This clonotype has at least ten counts. The rearrangement uses TRBV6-2 or TRBV6-3 and TRBJ2-7; 10 bases agree with TRBD2. Germline V gene sequence: CDR1 MNHEY, CDR2 SVGEGT. The V gene end was trimmed by 4 bases and the J gene end by 3 bases; junction bases not matched to a gene: 6. This CDR3 comprises 15 residues. CDR3 loop: CASSSRTSGVYEQYF. The CDR3 DNA reads TGTGCCAGCAGTTCTCGAACTAGCGGGGTCTACGAGCAGTACTTC.

As for this clonotype: The junction shows a germline mismatch at one end, possibly a read error. V gene TRBV10-2 combines with J gene TRBJ1-1, with D hard to call. Germline loops: CDR1 WSHSY, CDR2 SAAADI. This CDR3 has 11 amino acids. The CDR3 DNA sequence: TGCGCCAGCAGAGAAAGGACTGAGGCTTTCTTT. It codes for CASRERTEAFF.

The chain carries TRBV6-1 and TRBJ2-1; TRBD2 aligns across 12 bases. Germline lookup yields CDR1 MNHNS and CDR2 SASEGT. V shed 3 bases and J 5 bases; nucleotides not matched to a gene: 2. There are 15 residues in the CDR3. DNA of the CDR3: TGTGCCAGCAGTGAGACTAGCGGGAGCCACAATGAGCAGTTCTTC. This translates into CASSETSGSHNEQFF.

In this sample, this clonotype turned up many times. The genes are TRBV7-2 and TRBJ2-7; D not resolved. The CDR3 extends over 12 amino acids. Germline CDR1 is SGHTA and CDR2 is FQGNSA. Deletions cut 1 base from V and 6 bases from J, with 7 bases between. CDR3 in amino acids: CASSLVSREQYF. In nucleotides, the CDR3 is TGTGCCAGCAGCTTAGTATCCCGCGAGCAGTACTTC.

This chain joins TRBV4-3 and TRBJ2-3, with 8 nucleotides matching TRBD1. CDR1 and CDR2 from the germline V gene are LGHNA and YSLEER. This CDR3 is 18 amino acids long. The trim removed 3 bases at V and 3 bases at J, leaving 14 bases unmatched. The CDR3 here is CASSHRTGSTGGTDTQYF. The CDR3 bases are TGCGCCAGCAGCCATCGAACGGGGAGTACAGGGGGTACAGATACGCAGTATTTT.

The chain links TRBV30 to TRBJ2-7, with 9 bases that match TRBD2. The germline gives CDR1 GTSNPN, CDR2 SVGIG (reference sequence). CDR3 length: 14 residues. The V segment lost 6 bases and the J segment 7 bases; nucleotides outside the gene matches: 13. CDR3 region: CACRRGGRAGEQYF. The CDR3 bases are TGTGCCTGCCGGCGAGGCGGGAGGGCGGGTGAGCAGTACTTC.

The gene calls are TRBV19 and TRBJ2-1; D is ambiguous. Per the germline V gene, CDR1 is LNHDA and CDR2 is SQIVND (reference sequence). This CDR3 is built from 13 residues. V was clipped by 5 bases and J by 9 bases, with 14 bases between them. Here the CDR3 DNA reads TGTGCCAGTAGTCCCGCGGTGTCGGTTGAGCAGTTCTTC. Its translation: CASSPAVSVEQFF. Complete variable domain (other parts from reference TRBV19 and TRBJ2-1): DGGITQSPKYLFRKEGQNVTLSCEQNLNHDAMYWYRQDPGQGLRLIYYSQIVNDFQKGDIAEGYSVSREKKESFPLTVTSAQKNPTAFYLCASSPAVSVEQFFGPGTRLTVL.

This clonotype was counted many times. V usage is TRBV10-3 and J usage is TRBJ2-1, with 9 bases fitting TRBD2. This CDR3 region has 16 residues. In germline, CDR1 is ENHRY, CDR2 SYGVKD. J was trimmed by 3 bases and V by 5 bases; bases with no gene match: 8. In DNA form, the CDR3 reads TGTGCCATCAGTTCCGGATCTAGCGGGGTCTACAATGAGCAGTTCTTC. This translates into CAISSGSSGVYNEQFF.

This clonotype was recorded at least ten times. The rearrangement joins TRBV28 to TRBJ1-5, with D hard to call. V lost 4 bases and J 7 bases, leaving 8 bases between the germline ends. The CDR3 runs to 12 residues. From germline, CDR1 is MDHEN and CDR2 SYDVKM. CDR3 loop: CASSSDGQPQHF. The DNA of the CDR3 is TGTGCCAGCAGTTCGGACGGGCAGCCCCAGCATTTT.

The gene calls are TRBV7-2 and TRBJ1-5; 8 bases align to TRBD1. The CDR3 is made up of 15 amino acids. CDR1 and CDR2 from the germline V gene are SGHTA and FQGNSA. The V segment lost 1 base and the J segment 4 bases; nucleotides outside the gene matches: 3. The CDR3 reads CASSLDRTGNQPQHF. CDR3 nucleotide sequence: TGTGCCAGCAGCTTAGATCGGACAGGGAATCAGCCCCAGCATTTT. The entire variable domain, with the rest obtained from reference TRBV7-2 and TRBJ1-5, is as follows: GAGVSQSPSNKVTEKGKDVELRCDPISGHTALYWYRQSLGQGLEFLIYFQGNSAPDKSGLPSDRFSAERTGGSVSTLTIQRTQQEDSAVYLCASSLDRTGNQPQHFGDGTRLSIL.

CDR3 bases: TGTGCCAGCAGTTACGGCGGGGACAAGGAAGCTTTCTTT. This codes for CASSYGGDKEAFF. The V gene is TRBV6-5, the J gene TRBJ1-1; a possible D gene is TRBD1 (6 bases). The CDR3 length is 13 residues. CDR1 is MNHEY, CDR2 SVGAGI, per germline. Trimming took 2 bases from V and 8 from J, leaving 12 bases between them.

This clonotype showed up many times. The chain is built from TRBV20-1 and TRBJ2-1; maybe TRBD2 (5 bases). With 5 bases removed from V and 9 bases from J, the gap between germline ends came to 17 bases. The CDR3 extends over 13 amino acids. Germline loops: CDR1 DFQATT, CDR2 SNEGSKA (reference sequence). CDR3 DNA: TGCAGTGCTCCCCGATCCCTAGCTAGTGAGCAGTTCTTC. Protein product: CSAPRSLASEQFF.

This clonotype has a count of ten or more. This rearrangement joins TRBV11-2 to TRBJ2-4, with 7 bases matching TRBD1. CDR1 and CDR2 from the germline V gene are SGHAT and FQNNGV. V gave up 5 bases and J gave up 0 bases; unmatched junction bases: 7. This CDR3 is built from 16 residues. The CDR3 sequence is CASSPTGLLAKNIQYF. The CDR3, as DNA: TGTGCCAGCAGCCCGACAGGGTTATTAGCCAAAAACATTCAGTACTTC.

The chain joins TRBV27 to TRBJ2-4; 10 bases are a match to TRBD1. CDR1 is MNHEY and CDR2 is SMNVEV in the germline V gene (reference sequence). V dropped 8 bases and J dropped 9; count of bases not matched to a gene: 16. The length of the CDR3 is 16 residues. CDR3 residues: CASGNRDRGLGTIQYF. Here the CDR3 DNA reads TGTGCCAGCGGAAACCGGGACAGGGGTTTGGGAACCATTCAGTACTTC.

This clonotype occurred a few times. CDR3 DNA: TGTGCCAGCAGCTTGGGAGCGGCATCTACTGAAGCTTTCTTT. It is translated as CASSLGAASTEAFF. The rearrangement joins TRBV11-2 to TRBJ1-1; D unclear. From germline, CDR1 is SGHAT and CDR2 FQNNGV. With 3 bases removed from V and 5 bases from J, the gap between germline ends came to 13 bases. CDR3 size: 14 residues.

Many counts were recorded for this clonotype. The chain links TRBV5-1 to TRBJ2-7, with 9 bases aligning to TRBD2. J was trimmed by 5 bases and V by 7 bases; bases with no gene match: 10. CDR3 size: 14 residues. Germline CDR1 SGHRS, CDR2 YFSETQ. The CDR3 is CASRLAGEVNEQYF. The CDR3 DNA reads TGCGCCAGCCGGTTAGCGGGAGAGGTCAACGAGCAGTACTTC.

With respect to this clonotype: A much more abundant neighbour one base away suggests this may be a read error. The CDR3 loop reads CASSLGDTAYEQYF. The CDR3 DNA reads TGTGCCAGCAGCTTAGGCGACACAGCCTACGAGCAGTACTTC. The gene calls are TRBV7-2 and TRBJ2-7, with D unclear. Germline values: CDR1 SGHTA, CDR2 FQGNSA. The length of the CDR3 is 14 residues. V was shortened by 1 base and J by 2 bases, with 9 bases between the two germline ends. Full variable domain (missing parts from reference TRBV7-2 and TRBJ2-7): GAGVSQSPSNKVTEKGKDVELRCDPISGHTALYWYRQSLGQGLEFLIYFQGNSAPDKSGLPSDRFSAERTGGSVSTLTIQRTQQEDSAVYLCASSLGDTAYEQYFGPGTRLTVT.